The 12 T cell receptor beta chains in this list originate from one sample, sequenced in a study of blood T cell repertoires in COVID-19. TCRdb's table, derived via immunoSEQ multiplex PCR, lists solely in-frame clones and lacks some. The table has about 230,000 clones, more than 65% seen once. Source material: peripheral blood. Receptor source: a woman at least 80 years old with acute or convalescent COVID-19.

The table lists this clone with a few counts. CDR3 nucleotides: TGTGCCAGCAGCGAGACAGGGCCCTCTGGAAACACCATATATTTT. Translated: CASSETGPSGNTIYF. V and J are TRBV2 and TRBJ1-3, with TRBD1 matching 7 bases. After removal of 6 bases from V and 0 bases from J, the junction contained 5 bases not matched to a gene. The CDR3 sequence is 15 residues long. Germline CDR1 is SNHLY and CDR2 is FYNNEI.

This chain joins TRBV4-1 and TRBJ1-5; D not resolved. This CDR3 region has 17 residues. CDR1 MGHRA and CDR2 YSYEKL come from the germline V gene. Between the trimmed V and J ends, which lost 2 bases and 2 bases, there was a span of 16 bases. The CDR3 protein is CASSQSPRRLGNQPQHF. The CDR3 DNA reads TGCGCCAGCAGCCAAAGCCCTAGGCGGTTGGGCAATCAGCCCCAGCATTTT.

In regard to this clone: The junction differs from germline at one of its ends, possibly a read error. J is TRBJ1-2 and V is TRBV14, with no clear D. The germline V gene encodes CDR1 SGHDN and CDR2 FVKESK. The CDR3 is made up of 13 amino acids. The CDR3 is CASSQDPQRRINF. The CDR3 DNA follows: TGTGCCAGCAGCCAAGATCCCCAAAGGCGGATTAACTTC.

The chain employs TRBV10-2 and TRBJ1-5; a possible D gene is TRBD1 (6 bases). Trimming shortened V by 6 bases and J by 2 bases, and 11 bases separated the two germline ends. The germline V gene has CDR1 WSHSY and CDR2 SAAADI. The CDR3 length is 14 residues. In DNA, the CDR3 is TGCGCCAGCAGATCCAACAGGGGCAATCAGCCCCAGCATTTT. Translating it yields CASRSNRGNQPQHF.

V and J are TRBV6-1 and TRBJ1-1, with TRBD1 matching over 8 bases. J lost 4 bases, V lost 4 bases, and 11 bases had no gene match. This CDR3 region has 16 residues. Germline V lookup: CDR1 MNHNS, CDR2 SASEGT. CDR3 sequence: CASSARTGLSSTEAFF. The CDR3, as DNA: TGTGCCAGCAGTGCGCGGACAGGGTTGTCGAGCACTGAAGCTTTCTTT.

The rearrangement joins TRBV6-5 to TRBJ1-2; maybe TRBD1 (5 bases). This CDR3 has 15 amino acids. Germline CDR1 and CDR2: MNHEY and SVGAGI. Trimming stripped 6 bases from V and 1 base from J, with 15 bases between. The CDR3 protein is CASRDKTDLNYGYTF. As DNA, the CDR3 is TGTGCCAGCAGGGATAAGACAGACCTTAACTATGGCTACACCTTC.

The chain links TRBV5-1 to TRBJ1-1; TRBD1 aligns across 8 bases. The germline gives CDR1 SGHRS, CDR2 YFSETQ. The CDR3 extends over 15 amino acids. J lost 1 base, V lost 4 bases, and 6 bases had no gene match. CDR3 bases: TGCGCCAGCAGCGCGCGGACAGGGCCGAACACTGAAGCTTTCTTT. It codes for CASSARTGPNTEAFF. The full variable domain, rest sourced from reference TRBV5-1 and TRBJ1-1, is KAGVTQTPRYLIKTRGQQVTLSCSPISGHRSVSWYQQTPGQGLQFLFEYFSETQRNKGNFPGRFSGRQFSNSRSEMNVSTLELGDSALYLCASSARTGPNTEAFFGQGTRLTVV.

This clone appeared a few times. This sequence joins TRBV27 and TRBJ1-1; no clear D. The length of the CDR3 is 13 residues. CDR1 is MNHEY, CDR2 SMNVEV, per germline (reference sequence). Trimming stripped 6 bases from V and 5 bases from J, with 13 bases between. CDR3 nucleotides: TGTGCCAGCAGCCATATTCCGGGGACTGAAGCTTTCTTT. It codes for CASSHIPGTEAFF.

The rearrangement joins TRBV30 to TRBJ2-1; possibly TRBD2 for D (7 bases). Germline CDR1 GTSNPN, CDR2 SVGIG (reference sequence). CDR3 size: 12 residues. The V end was cut by 1 base, the J end by 8 bases, with 9 bases between. CDR3 sequence: CAWSGGGYEQFF. CDR3 in DNA: TGTGCCTGGAGTGGGGGGGGCTATGAGCAGTTCTTC.

The genes are TRBV6-1 and TRBJ1-2; D is possibly TRBD1 (6 bases). Germline CDR1 is MNHNS and CDR2 is SASEGT. The CDR3 is 16 amino acids. V was cut by 2 bases and J by 4 bases, with 17 bases left in between. CDR3 loop: CASSERGRGAGYGYTF. CDR3 coding DNA: TGTGCCAGCAGTGAAAGGGGCCGGGGGGCCGGCTATGGCTACACCTTC.

V is TRBV7-9 and J is TRBJ1-1, with D maybe TRBD1 (6 bases). From germline, CDR1 is SEHNR and CDR2 FQNEAQ (reference sequence). The CDR3 extends over 15 amino acids. Trimming cost V 5 bases and J 1 base, with 14 bases left between them. The CDR3 is CASSIRRGQNTEAFF. CDR3 nucleotides: TGTGCCAGCAGCATCCGTCGGGGACAGAACACTGAAGCTTTCTTT.

The chain combines TRBV4-1 with TRBJ1-2; 12 bases fit TRBD1. The CDR3 contains 15 residues. With 1 base clipped from V and 7 bases from J, the junction kept 4 bases outside the gene matches. Germline CDR1 and CDR2: MGHRA and YSYEKL. The CDR3, as DNA: TGCGCCAGCAGCCAAGGGGGGACAGGGGGCGCTGGCTACACCTTC. This sequence encodes CASSQGGTGGAGYTF.